This T cell receptor (beta chain) was identified during a study of early stage breast cancer tumors. Study at large: ER+/PR+/HER2- status applied to about 70% of the 16 invasive breast tumors. Overall study results and limits: Compared with adjacent normal breast tissue, tumors showed around 2.7-fold greater T cell density and higher clonality. Tumor and normal breast were distinguished via blood comparison in about 90% of the 16 patients.

Tumor samples used roughly 17-55 mg of diced tissue. This CDR3 has 14 residues. The J segment lost 8 bases and the V segment lost 6 bases, leaving 9 bases of the junction unmatched. Germline lookup yields CDR1 MDHEN and CDR2 SYDVKM. As to this clone: Its antigen is unknown.

TCRdb keeps only in-frame clones here, not all; method: immunoSEQ multiplex PCR. The repertoire has 20,000 to 25,000 clones, roughly 67% of them found once; the top ten carry around 10%. Sequenced: breast tumor tissue. V gene TRBV28 combines with J gene TRBJ1-4; 7 bases fit TRBD1. The TCR comes from a person in their sixties with breast cancer. The CDR3 protein is CASSLTGLREKLFF. CDR3 in DNA: TGTGCCAGCAGCTTGACAGGGCTTAGGGAAAAACTGTTTTTT.